This is a list of T cell receptor beta chains from one sample in a study of cytomegalovirus exposure and HLA in healthy donors. Assay used: immunoSEQ multiplex PCR; TCRdb lists only in-frame clones, some missing. The sample holds 100,000 to 120,000 clones, roughly 80% seen once. The sample consisted of PBMCs. All receptors come from a young man in good health and CMV-seropositive. The CDR3 runs from the conserved cysteine through the conserved F or W. D genes are given only for firm matches. Expanded clones are given a class, and other clones once, few, many or no size at all.

TRBJ2-2 . . TRBV6-5 CASRRSAITGELFF TGTGCCAGCAGAAGAAGCGCGATCACCGGGGAGCTGTTTTTT
TRBJ1-2 . TRBD1 TRBV5-1 CASSNLRTGLYGYTF TGCGCCAGCAGCAATTTAAGGACAGGCCTGTATGGCTACACCTTC
TRBJ2-3 . TRBD1 TRBV7-9 CASSLPQGTDTQYF TGTGCCAGCAGCTTACCACAGGGGACAGATACGCAGTATTTT
TRBJ1-1 . . TRBV10-2 CASSDPGKKDTEAFF TGCGCCAGCAGTGATCCCGGGAAGAAGGACACTGAAGCTTTCTTT
TRBJ1-1 few . TRBV7-9 CASSLSLSEAFF TGTGCCAGCAGCCTCTCCCTTAGTGAAGCTTTCTTT
TRBJ1-1 . TRBD1 TRBV11-3 CASSLGPAGGGPEAFF TGTGCCAGCAGCTTAGGTCCGGCAGGAGGGGGCCCTGAAGCTTTCTTT
TRBJ2-1 few . TRBV7-9 CASRASNEQFF TGTGCCAGCAGGGCTTCCAATGAGCAGTTCTTC
TRBJ2-7 . TRBD1 TRBV18 CASSPTGGAYEQYF TGTGCCAGCTCACCAACAGGGGGTGCCTACGAGCAGTACTTC
TRBJ2-7 . . TRBV5-1 CASRKSPGTYEQYF TGCGCCAGCCGTAAGAGTCCGGGAACCTACGAGCAGTACTTC
TRBJ2-2 . TRBD1 TRBV6-1 CASVTGIATGELFF TGTGCCAGCGTGACAGGGATTGCGACCGGGGAGCTGTTTTTT
TRBJ2-1 . . TRBV29-1 CSVFGSSYNEQFF TGCAGCGTCTTCGGGAGCTCCTACAATGAGCAGTTCTTC
TRBJ2-3 . TRBD2 TRBV5-5 CASSLEASGGDTQYF TGTGCCAGCAGCTTGGAGGCTAGCGGGGGTGATACGCAGTATTTT
TRBJ2-5 . . TRBV5-1 CASSLGVTQQETQYF TGCGCCAGCAGCTTGGGGGTGACACAGCAAGAGACCCAGTACTTC
TRBJ2-2 . TRBD1 TRBV19 CASSPDRGAGELFF TGTGCCAGTAGCCCGGACAGGGGGGCCGGGGAGCTGTTTTTT
TRBJ2-1 . TRBD1 TRBV4-1 CASSQPGQAISYNEQFF TGCGCCAGCAGCCAACCAGGACAGGCAATCTCCTACAATGAGCAGTTCTTC
TRBJ2-2 . TRBD1 TRBV28 CASRRTGMNTGELFF TGTGCCAGCCGAAGGACAGGGATGAACACCGGGGAGCTGTTTTTT
TRBJ2-6 . . TRBV7-9 CASSLEGSGANVLTF TGTGCCAGCAGCTTAGAGGGGTCCGGGGCCAACGTCCTGACTTTC
TRBJ1-3 . . TRBV7-8 CASRPEGRSSGNTIYF TGTGCCAGCAGGCCCGAGGGCCGTAGCTCTGGAAACACCATATATTTT
TRBJ1-2 . . TRBV19 CASSMRTVSGYTF TGTGCCAGTAGTATGAGGACAGTTAGTGGCTACACCTTC
TRBJ2-7 . TRBD1 TRBV7-9 CASSPGDRGFSYEQYF TGTGCCAGCAGCCCCGGGGACAGGGGGTTTTCCTACGAGCAGTACTTC
TRBJ1-2 . TRBD1 TRBV5-6 CASSLPGRGRDSYTF TGTGCCAGCAGCTTGCCTGGCAGGGGGCGCGACAGCTACACCTTC
TRBJ2-1 . . TRBV19 CATEGLRSSYNEQFF TGTGCCACCGAGGGACTGCGTAGCTCCTACAATGAGCAGTTCTTC
TRBJ1-6 . . TRBV7-9 CASSYGGDYNSPLHF TGTGCCAGCAGCTACGGGGGAGACTATAATTCACCCCTCCACTTT
TRBJ1-1 . TRBD1 TRBV2 CASSEPGGTPEAFF TGTGCCAGCAGTGAGCCAGGGGGCACCCCTGAAGCTTTCTTT
TRBJ2-6 . . TRBV7-8 CASSLSPYGANVLTF TGTGCCAGCAGCTTAAGCCCTTACGGGGCCAACGTCCTGACTTTC
TRBJ2-3 . . TRBV11-3 CASRGGQGGTQYF TGTGCCAGCAGGGGAGGCCAGGGTGGTACGCAGTATTTT
TRBJ1-2 . TRBD1 TRBV10-3 CAISDSGGSIYGYTF TGTGCCATCAGTGATTCAGGGGGCTCGATCTATGGCTACACCTTC
TRBJ2-1 . . TRBV9 CASSPDRSSYNEQFF TGTGCCAGCAGCCCAGACAGGAGCTCCTACAATGAGCAGTTCTTC
TRBJ2-7 . TRBD1 TRBV2 CASSGTRTGTTFYEQYF TGTGCCAGCAGTGGAACCCGGACAGGGACCACTTTCTACGAGCAGTACTTC
TRBJ1-1 . . TRBV15 CATSRDATGEAFF TGTGCCACCAGCAGAGATGCCACAGGGGAAGCTTTCTTT
TRBJ2-2 few . TRBV10-3 CAISDSRGSSAGELFF TGTGCCATCAGTGACTCGAGGGGGAGTTCCGCCGGGGAGCTGTTTTTT
TRBJ2-5 . TRBD1 TRBV7-9 CASNLQDREETQYF TGTGCCAGCAACCTTCAGGACAGGGAAGAGACCCAGTACTTC
TRBJ1-4 . . TRBV4-1 CASSVGGGGSEKLFF TGCGCCAGCAGCGTGGGGGGAGGGGGTAGTGAAAAACTGTTTTTT
TRBJ1-1 . . TRBV15 CATSRDEGDTEAFF TGTGCCACCAGCAGAGATGAGGGGGACACTGAAGCTTTCTTT
TRBJ2-7 . TRBD2 TRBV19 CASSEPSGGPYEQYF TGTGCCAGTAGTGAGCCTAGCGGGGGACCGTACGAGCAGTACTTC
TRBJ1-5 . . TRBV12-5 CASGLVLGRGRNQPQHF TGTGCTAGTGGTTTGGTACTAGGAAGAGGGCGCAATCAGCCCCAGCATTTT
TRBJ2-2 . . TRBV7-2 CASSLDWSAGELFF TGTGCCAGCAGCTTAGACTGGTCGGCCGGGGAGCTGTTTTTT
TRBJ2-7 . . TRBV5-1 CASSIQTGAYEQYF TGCGCCAGCAGCATTCAGACAGGAGCCTACGAGCAGTACTTC
TRBJ1-4 . . TRBV29-1 CSAGATNEKLFF TGCAGCGCCGGGGCAACTAATGAAAAACTGTTTTTT
TRBJ2-7 . . TRBV6-6 CASSPGQNNYEQYF TGTGCCAGCAGCCCCGGACAGAATAACTACGAGCAGTACTTC
TRBJ1-2 . TRBD1 TRBV4-3 CASSQRDRENGYTF TGCGCCAGCAGCCAACGAGACAGGGAGAATGGCTACACCTTC
TRBJ2-1 . . TRBV9 CASSADRRSGQYKNEQFF TGTGCCAGCAGCGCCGACAGGCGGTCTGGGCAATACAAGAATGAGCAGTTCTTC
TRBJ2-7 . TRBD2 TRBV6-6 CASSRVPGTRDEQYF TGTGCCAGCAGCAGGGTCCCAGGGACTAGGGACGAGCAGTACTTC
TRBJ2-3 . . TRBV4-2 CASSATGTLYTDTQYF TGTGCCAGCAGCGCTACCGGGACTTTATACACAGATACGCAGTATTTT
TRBJ1-3 . . TRBV19 CASSTGSGNTIYF TGTGCCAGTAGTACGGGGTCTGGAAACACCATATATTTT
TRBJ1-1 . . TRBV6-5 CASSTNAHNTEAFF TGTGCCAGCAGTACAAACGCACACAACACTGAAGCTTTCTTT
TRBJ2-7 . TRBD2 TRBV4-3 CASSQGRGGSYEQYF TGCGCCAGCAGCCAAGGTCGGGGGGGATCCTACGAGCAGTACTTC
TRBJ2-7 few TRBD2 TRBV6-5 CASSYSRTSGHEQYF TGTGCCAGCAGTTACTCCCGGACTAGCGGTCACGAGCAGTACTTC
TRBJ2-7 . . TRBV6-5 CASSYSIVRNYEQYF TGTGCCAGCAGTTACTCGATAGTTCGAAATTACGAGCAGTACTTC
TRBJ1-1 . TRBD1 TRBV5-1 CASSTGQATEAFF TGCGCCAGCAGCACTGGACAGGCCACTGAAGCTTTCTTT
TRBJ2-3 . . TRBV19 CASSRMGAGETDTQYF TGTGCCAGTAGCCGTATGGGAGCAGGGGAGACAGATACGCAGTATTTT
TRBJ1-2 . . TRBV4-2 CASSQVGGENGYTF TGTGCCAGCAGCCAAGTGGGAGGGGAAAATGGCTACACCTTC
TRBJ2-5 few TRBD1 TRBV6-1 CASSEEAPTGGFQETQYF TGTGCCAGCAGTGAAGAAGCCCCGACAGGGGGCTTTCAAGAGACCCAGTACTTC
TRBJ1-2 . TRBD1 TRBV2 CASRGDSYGYTF TGTGCCAGCAGGGGGGACAGCTATGGCTACACCTTC
TRBJ2-2 . . TRBV18 CASSLELTGLFF TGTGCCAGCTCACTCGAATTAACGGGGCTGTTTTTT